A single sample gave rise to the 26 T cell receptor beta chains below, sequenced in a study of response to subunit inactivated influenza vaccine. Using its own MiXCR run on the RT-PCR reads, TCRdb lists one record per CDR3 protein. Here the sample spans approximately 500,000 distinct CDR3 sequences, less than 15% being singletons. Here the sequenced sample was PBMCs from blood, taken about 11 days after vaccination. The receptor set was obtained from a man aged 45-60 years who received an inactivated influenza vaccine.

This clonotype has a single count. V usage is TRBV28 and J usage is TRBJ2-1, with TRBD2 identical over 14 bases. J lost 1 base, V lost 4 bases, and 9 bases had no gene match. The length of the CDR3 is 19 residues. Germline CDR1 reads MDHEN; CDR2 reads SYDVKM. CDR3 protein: CASSSWLTSGGGSYNEQFF. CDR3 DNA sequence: TGTGCCAGCAGTTCCTGGCTGACTAGCGGGGGGGGTTCCTACAATGAGCAGTTCTTC.

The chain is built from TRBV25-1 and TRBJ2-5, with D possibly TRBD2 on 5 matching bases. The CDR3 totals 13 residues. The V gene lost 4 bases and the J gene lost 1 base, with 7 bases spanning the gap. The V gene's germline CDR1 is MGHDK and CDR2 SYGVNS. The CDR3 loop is CASSGEFQETQYF. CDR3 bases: TGTGCCAGCAGTGGGGAGTTCCAAGAGACCCAGTACTTC. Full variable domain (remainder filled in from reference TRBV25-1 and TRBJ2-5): EADIYQTPRYLVIGTGKKITLECSQTMGHDKMYWYQQDPGMELHLIHYSYGVNSTEKGDLSSESTVSRIRTEHFPLTLESARPSHTSQYLCASSGEFQETQYFGPGTRLLVL.

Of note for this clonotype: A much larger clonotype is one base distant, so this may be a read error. The CDR3 region has the DNA TGTGCCAGCAGCTTCTGGACAGGGGGAGAGACCCAGTACTTC. The encoded protein is CASSFWTGGETQYF. The genes are TRBV7-2 and TRBJ2-5; 10 positions agree with TRBD1. Germline V gene data show CDR1 as SGHTA and CDR2 as FQGNSA. The CDR3 is made up of 14 amino acids. Unmatched junction bases numbered 2, after V lost 3 bases and J lost 4 bases.

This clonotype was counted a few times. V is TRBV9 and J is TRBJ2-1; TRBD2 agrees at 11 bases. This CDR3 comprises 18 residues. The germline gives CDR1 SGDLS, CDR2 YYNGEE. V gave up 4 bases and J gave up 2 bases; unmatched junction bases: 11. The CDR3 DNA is TGTGCCAGCAGCACATCCGGGACTAGCGGCCAGACCTACAATGAGCAGTTCTTC. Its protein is CASSTSGTSGQTYNEQFF.

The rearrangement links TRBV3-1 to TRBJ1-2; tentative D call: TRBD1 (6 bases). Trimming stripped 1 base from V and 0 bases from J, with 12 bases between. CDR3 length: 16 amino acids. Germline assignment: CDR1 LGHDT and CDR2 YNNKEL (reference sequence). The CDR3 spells CASSQVRDIANYGYTF. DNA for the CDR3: TGTGCCAGCAGCCAAGTCCGGGACATAGCTAACTATGGCTACACCTTC.

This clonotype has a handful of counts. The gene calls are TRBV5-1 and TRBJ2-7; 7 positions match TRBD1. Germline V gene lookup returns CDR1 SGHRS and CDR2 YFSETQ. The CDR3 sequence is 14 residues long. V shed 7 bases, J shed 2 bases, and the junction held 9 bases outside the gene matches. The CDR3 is CASSKTGPPYEQYF. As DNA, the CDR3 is TGCGCCAGCTCAAAGACAGGGCCCCCCTACGAGCAGTACTTC.

The CDR3 nucleotides are TGTGCCAGCAGCCGCGGGACGCCGGCTAATTCACCCCTCCACTTT. It translates to CASSRGTPANSPLHF. The gene calls are TRBV12-3 or TRBV12-4 and TRBJ1-6, with a possible D match to TRBD1 (5 bases). CDR3 size: 15 residues. V lost 6 bases, J lost 6 bases, and 15 bases lay in between.

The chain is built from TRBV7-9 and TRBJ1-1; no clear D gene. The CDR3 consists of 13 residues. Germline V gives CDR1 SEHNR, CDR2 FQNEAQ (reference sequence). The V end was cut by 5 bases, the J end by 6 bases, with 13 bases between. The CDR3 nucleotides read TGTGCCAGCAGCGCCTCCCCCCAGGCTGAAGCTTTCTTT. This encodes CASSASPQAEAFF.

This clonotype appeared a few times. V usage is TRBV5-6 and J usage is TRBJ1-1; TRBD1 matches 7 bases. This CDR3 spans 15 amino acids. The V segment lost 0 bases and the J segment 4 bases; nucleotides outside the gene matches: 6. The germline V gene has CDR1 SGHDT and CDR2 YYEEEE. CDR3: CASSLASTGATEAFF. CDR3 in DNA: TGTGCCAGCAGCTTGGCCTCAACAGGGGCCACTGAAGCTTTCTTT.

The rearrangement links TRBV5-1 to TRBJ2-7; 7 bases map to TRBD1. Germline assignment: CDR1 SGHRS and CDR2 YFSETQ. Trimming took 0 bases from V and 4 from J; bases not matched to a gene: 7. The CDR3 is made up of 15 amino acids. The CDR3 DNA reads TGCGCCAGCAGCTTGGATCCCGGGACAGTTTACGAGCAGTACTTC. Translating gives CASSLDPGTVYEQYF. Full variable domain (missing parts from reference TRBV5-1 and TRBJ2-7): KAGVTQTPRYLIKTRGQQVTLSCSPISGHRSVSWYQQTPGQGLQFLFEYFSETQRNKGNFPGRFSGRQFSNSRSEMNVSTLELGDSALYLCASSLDPGTVYEQYFGPGTRLTVT.

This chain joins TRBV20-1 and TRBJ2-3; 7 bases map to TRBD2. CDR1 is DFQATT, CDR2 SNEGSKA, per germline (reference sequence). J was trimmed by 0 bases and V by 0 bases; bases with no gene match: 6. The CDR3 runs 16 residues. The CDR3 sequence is CSARDVLAESTDTQYF. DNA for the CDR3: TGCAGTGCTAGAGATGTCCTAGCGGAGAGCACAGATACGCAGTATTTT.

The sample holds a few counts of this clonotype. The CDR3 protein is CAISGRDRENTGELFF. CDR3 sequence (DNA): TGTGCCATCAGTGGAAGGGACAGGGAGAACACCGGGGAGCTGTTTTTT. The rearrangement joins TRBV10-3 to TRBJ2-2, with 9 positions matching TRBD1. V gave up 4 bases and J gave up 1 base; unmatched junction bases: 4. The CDR3 is 16 amino acids. In germline, CDR1 is ENHRY, CDR2 SYGVKD.

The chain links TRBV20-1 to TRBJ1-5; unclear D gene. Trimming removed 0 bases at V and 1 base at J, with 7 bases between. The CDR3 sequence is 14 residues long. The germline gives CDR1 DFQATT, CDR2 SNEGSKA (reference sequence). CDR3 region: CSARDPASNQPQHF. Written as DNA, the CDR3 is TGCAGTGCTAGAGACCCAGCGAGCAATCAGCCCCAGCATTTT.

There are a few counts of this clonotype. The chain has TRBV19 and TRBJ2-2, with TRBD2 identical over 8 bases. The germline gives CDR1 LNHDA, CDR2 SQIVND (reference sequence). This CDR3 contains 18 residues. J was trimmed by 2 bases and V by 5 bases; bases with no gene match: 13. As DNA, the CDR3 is TGTGCCAGTAGTTCGCGACTCGGGGGGGGACCCAACACCGGGGAGCTGTTTTTT. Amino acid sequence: CASSSRLGGGPNTGELFF.

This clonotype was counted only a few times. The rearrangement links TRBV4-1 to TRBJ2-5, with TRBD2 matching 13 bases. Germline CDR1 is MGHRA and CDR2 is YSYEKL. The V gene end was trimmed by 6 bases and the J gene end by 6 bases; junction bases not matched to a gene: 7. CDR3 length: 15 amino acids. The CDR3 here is CASSSWTSGGQTQYF. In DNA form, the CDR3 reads TGCGCCAGCAGTTCTTGGACTAGCGGGGGCCAGACCCAGTACTTC.

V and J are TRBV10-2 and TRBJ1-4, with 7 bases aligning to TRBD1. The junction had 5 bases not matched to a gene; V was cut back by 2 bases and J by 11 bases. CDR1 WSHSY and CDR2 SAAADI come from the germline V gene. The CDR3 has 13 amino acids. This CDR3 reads CASSEIRGQKLFF. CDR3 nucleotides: TGCGCCAGCAGTGAGATTAGGGGACAGAAACTGTTTTTT.

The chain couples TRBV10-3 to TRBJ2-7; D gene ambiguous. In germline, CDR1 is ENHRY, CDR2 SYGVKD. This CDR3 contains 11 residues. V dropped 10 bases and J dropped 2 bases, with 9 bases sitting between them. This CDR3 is CATMVTYEQYF. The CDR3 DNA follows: TGTGCCACCATGGTGACCTACGAGCAGTACTTC.

The CDR3 coding sequence is TGTGCCAGCAGTCCAGACAGGGCCCCCTACGAGCAGTACTTC. Residues: CASSPDRAPYEQYF. The chain couples TRBV6-1 to TRBJ2-7; 7 bases match TRBD1. CDR3 length: 14 residues. The germline gives CDR1 MNHNS, CDR2 SASEGT. J gave up 2 bases and V 5 bases, and 6 bases lay outside the gene matches.

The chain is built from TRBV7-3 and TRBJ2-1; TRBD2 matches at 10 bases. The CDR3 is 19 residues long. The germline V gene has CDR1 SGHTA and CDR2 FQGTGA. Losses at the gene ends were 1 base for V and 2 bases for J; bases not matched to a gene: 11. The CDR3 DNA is TGTGCCAGCAGCTTAAGTTCAGGAGTCAGCGGGAGGGCCTACAATGAGCAGTTCTTC. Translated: CASSLSSGVSGRAYNEQFF.

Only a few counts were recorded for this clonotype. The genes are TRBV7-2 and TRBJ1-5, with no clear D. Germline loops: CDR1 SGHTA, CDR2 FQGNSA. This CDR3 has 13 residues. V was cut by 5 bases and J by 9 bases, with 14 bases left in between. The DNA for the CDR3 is TGTGCCAGCAGCCCGTCTAGCGAGGGGCCCCAGCATTTT. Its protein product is CASSPSSEGPQHF.

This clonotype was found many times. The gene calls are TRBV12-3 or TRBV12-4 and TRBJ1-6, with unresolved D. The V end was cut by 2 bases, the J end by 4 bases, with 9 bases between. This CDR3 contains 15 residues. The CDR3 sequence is CASSLQDPYNSPLHF. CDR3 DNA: TGTGCCAGCAGTTTACAGGACCCGTATAATTCACCCCTCCACTTT.

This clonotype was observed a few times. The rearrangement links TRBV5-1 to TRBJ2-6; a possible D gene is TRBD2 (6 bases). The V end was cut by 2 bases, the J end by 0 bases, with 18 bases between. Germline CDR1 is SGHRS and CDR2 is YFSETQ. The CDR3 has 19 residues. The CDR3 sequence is CASSLNRDSLISGANVLTF. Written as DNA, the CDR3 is TGCGCCAGCAGCTTAAACCGGGACTCTTTGATCTCTGGGGCCAACGTCCTGACTTTC.

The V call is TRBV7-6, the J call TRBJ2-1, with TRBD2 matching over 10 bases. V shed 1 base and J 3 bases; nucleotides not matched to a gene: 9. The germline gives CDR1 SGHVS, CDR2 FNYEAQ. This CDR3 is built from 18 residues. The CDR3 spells CASSLGLASGGLYNEQFF. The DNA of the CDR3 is TGTGCCAGCAGCTTAGGTCTGGCTAGCGGGGGCCTCTACAATGAGCAGTTCTTC.

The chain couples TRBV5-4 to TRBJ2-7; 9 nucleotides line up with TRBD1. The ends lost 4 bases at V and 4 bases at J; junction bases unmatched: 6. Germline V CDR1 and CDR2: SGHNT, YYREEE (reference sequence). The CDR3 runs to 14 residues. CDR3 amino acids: CASSPGQGQYEQYF. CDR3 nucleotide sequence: TGTGCCAGCAGCCCGGGACAGGGACAATACGAGCAGTACTTC.

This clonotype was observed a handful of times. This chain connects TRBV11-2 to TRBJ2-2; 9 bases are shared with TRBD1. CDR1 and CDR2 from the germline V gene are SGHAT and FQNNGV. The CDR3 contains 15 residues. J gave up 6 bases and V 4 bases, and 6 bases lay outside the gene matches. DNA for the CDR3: TGTGCCAGCAGCTATGGGACAGGGTTTGCCGGGGAGCTGTTTTTT. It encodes CASSYGTGFAGELFF.

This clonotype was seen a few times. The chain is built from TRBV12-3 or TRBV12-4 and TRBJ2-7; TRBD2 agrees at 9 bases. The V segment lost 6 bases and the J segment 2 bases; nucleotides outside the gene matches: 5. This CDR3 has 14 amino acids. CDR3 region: CASRDSGGPYEQYF. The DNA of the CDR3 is TGTGCCAGCAGGGATAGCGGGGGCCCCTACGAGCAGTACTTC.